This TCR beta chain was recovered during a study of blood T cell repertoires in COVID-19. The wider study: Nucleic acid was either cDNA or gDNA, and it came from T cells, B-cell-depleted T cells, or PBMCs.

Original handling: Amplified reference gene primers provided the basis for estimating nucleated cell counts. Sequenced by immunoSEQ multiplex PCR; TCRdb stores in-frame clones only, minus some. The V and J calls and clone size were taken over from that table, and D and trimming were inferred from the DNA. The sample records about 200,000 clones, around 85% being singletons. The CDR3 covers 17 residues. Trimming removed 0 bases from V and 2 bases from J, with 16 bases in between. Per the germline V gene, CDR1 is SGHRS and CDR2 is YFSETQ. Seattle participants joined during active infection and were tracked over time.

The chain carries TRBV5-1 and TRBJ2-3; D is possibly TRBD2 (5 bases). Sequencing was performed on peripheral blood. This receptor was taken from a man aged 60-69 years with COVID-19, enrolled during active disease. The CDR3 DNA reads TGCGCCAGCAGCTTGGGGACTGGATACCCGTTCACAGATACGCAGTATTTT. Amino acids: CASSLGTGYPFTDTQYF.